This TCR beta chain derives from a study of cytomegalovirus exposure and HLA in healthy donors. PCR was performed using 60 Vbeta and 13 Jbeta primers. TCRdb's copy holds only in-frame clones and misses some; the assay was immunoSEQ multiplex PCR. In the table there are around 140,000 clones, roughly 70% of which are singletons. The CDR3 spans 13 residues. V lost 6 bases and J 8 bases, leaving 16 bases between the germline ends. The germline V gene has CDR1 SNHLY and CDR2 FYNNEI. Concerning this clone itself: The antigen remains undetermined.

Findings of the study overall: The CMV antigen specificity of a few CMV-associated chains was confirmed through in vitro analysis. Most sequenced TCRs were rare (though some public TCRs occurred in many donors). As a later analysis revealed, the rate of TCR association differed by HLA locus, with DRB1 most and HLA-C fewest.

The sequence came from a man aged 50-60 years in good health and CMV-seropositive. The V call is TRBV2, the J call TRBJ1-2; D may be TRBD1 (6 bases). Sample: PBMCs. This CDR3 is CASREGGSGGYTF. CDR3 DNA: TGTGCCAGCAGAGAGGGGGGGTCAGGCGGCTACACCTTC.